This is a list of T cell receptor beta chains from one sample in a study of blood T cell repertoires in COVID-19. TCRdb's copy holds only in-frame clones and misses some; the assay was immunoSEQ multiplex PCR. The repertoire holds roughly 270,000 clones, with 85% as singletons. The specimen was PBMCs or T cells enriched from blood (not recorded which). These receptors were collected from a woman aged 45-65 years who had recovered from COVID-19. Each CDR3 is given with its conserved first and last residue. A D gene is named only where the DNA matches it firmly. Some rows mark clone size as missing; the rest say once, few, many or name a class of expanded clone.

j_call: TRBJ2-5
clone_size: -
d_call: TRBD2
v_call: TRBV9
cdr3_aa: CASSVGGLAGGQETQYF
cdr3_nt: TGTGCCAGCAGCGTAGGGGGACTAGCGGGAGGTCAAGAGACCCAGTACTTC

j_call: TRBJ2-7
clone_size: few
d_call: TRBD1
v_call: TRBV5-4
cdr3_aa: CASSGDSLSSYEQYF
cdr3_nt: TGTGCCAGCAGCGGGGACAGCCTGAGCTCCTACGAGCAGTACTTC

j_call: TRBJ2-7
clone_size: -
d_call: TRBD2
v_call: TRBV9
cdr3_aa: CASSPGWSSGTYEQYF
cdr3_nt: TGTGCCAGCAGCCCCGGATGGTCTAGCGGAACGTACGAGCAGTACTTC

j_call: TRBJ1-5
clone_size: -
d_call: -
v_call: TRBV4-3
cdr3_aa: CASSQQGGTNQPQHF
cdr3_nt: TGCGCCAGCAGCCAACAAGGAGGGACTAATCAGCCCCAGCATTTT

j_call: TRBJ2-7
clone_size: -
d_call: TRBD1
v_call: TRBV6-5
cdr3_aa: CASSQDRGSTGEQYF
cdr3_nt: TGTGCCAGCAGCCAAGACAGGGGGTCTACGGGCGAGCAGTACTTC

j_call: TRBJ2-7
clone_size: -
d_call: -
v_call: TRBV18
cdr3_aa: CASSRLGQIGSYEQYF
cdr3_nt: TGTGCCAGCTCCCGCCTAGGACAGATAGGATCCTACGAGCAGTACTTC

j_call: TRBJ2-3
clone_size: -
d_call: -
v_call: TRBV29-1
cdr3_aa: CSVKRYGAGSTDTQYF
cdr3_nt: TGCAGCGTAAAGCGGTACGGGGCGGGGAGCACAGATACGCAGTATTTT

j_call: TRBJ1-2
clone_size: once
d_call: -
v_call: TRBV27
cdr3_aa: CASLNGGIRGYTF
cdr3_nt: TGTGCCAGCCTCAACGGGGGGATTCGTGGCTACACCTTC

j_call: TRBJ1-2
clone_size: -
d_call: -
v_call: TRBV25-1
cdr3_aa: CASSDQPTANYGYTF
cdr3_nt: TGTGCCAGCAGTGATCAACCGACAGCTAACTATGGCTACACCTTC

j_call: TRBJ1-2
clone_size: -
d_call: TRBD1
v_call: TRBV3-1/TRBV3-2
cdr3_aa: CASSQAGGDGYTF
cdr3_nt: TGTGCCAGCAGCCAAGCAGGGGGCGATGGCTACACCTTC

j_call: TRBJ2-5
clone_size: -
d_call: TRBD1
v_call: TRBV9
cdr3_aa: CASSVTGGSETQYF
cdr3_nt: TGTGCCAGCAGCGTCACAGGGGGCTCAGAGACCCAGTACTTC

j_call: TRBJ1-1
clone_size: -
d_call: TRBD1
v_call: TRBV4-2
cdr3_aa: CASSQDQGQGAIRAEAFF
cdr3_nt: TGTGCCAGCAGCCAAGATCAGGGACAGGGGGCGATCAGGGCTGAAGCTTTCTTT

j_call: TRBJ1-5
clone_size: -
d_call: -
v_call: TRBV19
cdr3_aa: CASSKTGFSNQPQHF
cdr3_nt: TGTGCCAGTAGTAAAACAGGGTTTAGCAATCAGCCCCAGCATTTT

j_call: TRBJ1-6
clone_size: once
d_call: -
v_call: TRBV19
cdr3_aa: CASAFSTGYNSPLHF
cdr3_nt: TGTGCCAGTGCGTTCTCAACAGGGTATAATTCACCCCTCCACTTT

j_call: TRBJ1-5
clone_size: -
d_call: -
v_call: TRBV27
cdr3_aa: CASSFGGNSNQPQHF
cdr3_nt: TGTGCCAGCAGTTTCGGGGGAAATAGCAATCAGCCCCAGCATTTT

j_call: TRBJ2-7
clone_size: -
d_call: TRBD1
v_call: TRBV5-1
cdr3_aa: CASSLGTGIDEQYF
cdr3_nt: TGCGCCAGCAGCTTGGGGACAGGGATTGACGAGCAGTACTTC

j_call: TRBJ1-6
clone_size: -
d_call: -
v_call: TRBV5-4
cdr3_aa: CASSSEASPLHF
cdr3_nt: TGTGCCAGCAGCTCGGAGGCCTCACCCCTCCACTTT

j_call: TRBJ2-2
clone_size: -
d_call: TRBD1
v_call: TRBV19
cdr3_aa: CASSMTGSEPGELFF
cdr3_nt: TGTGCCAGTAGTATGACAGGGTCGGAACCCGGGGAGCTGTTTTTT

j_call: TRBJ2-1
clone_size: once
d_call: -
v_call: TRBV27
cdr3_aa: CASSLSVDYTRDPLPNEQFF
cdr3_nt: TGTGCCAGCAGTTTATCAGTGGACTACACCCGGGACCCACTACCCAATGAGCAGTTCTTC

j_call: TRBJ1-2
clone_size: -
d_call: TRBD1
v_call: TRBV19
cdr3_aa: CASYRGGYDYGYTF
cdr3_nt: TGTGCCAGTTACAGGGGCGGTTATGACTATGGCTACACCTTC

j_call: TRBJ2-6
clone_size: -
d_call: -
v_call: TRBV5-4
cdr3_aa: CASSLDSWGANVLTF
cdr3_nt: TGTGCCAGCAGCTTGGACAGCTGGGGGGCCAACGTCCTGACTTTC

j_call: TRBJ2-2
clone_size: -
d_call: -
v_call: TRBV6-6
cdr3_aa: CASSLQGIYTGELFF
cdr3_nt: TGTGCCAGCAGTTTACAGGGTATCTACACCGGGGAGCTGTTTTTT

j_call: TRBJ1-2
clone_size: once
d_call: -
v_call: TRBV10-3
cdr3_aa: CAISGSGGQAYGYTF
cdr3_nt: TGTGCCATCAGTGGGTCCGGCGGGCAGGCCTACGGCTACACCTTC

j_call: TRBJ1-2
clone_size: -
d_call: TRBD1
v_call: TRBV18
cdr3_aa: CASSLTGTGLIGYTF
cdr3_nt: TGTGCCAGCTCACTCACCGGGACAGGGTTAATCGGCTACACCTTC

j_call: TRBJ2-7
clone_size: -
d_call: TRBD1
v_call: TRBV5-4
cdr3_aa: CASSPDRDDEQYF
cdr3_nt: TGTGCCAGCAGCCCTGACAGGGACGACGAGCAGTACTTC

j_call: TRBJ2-7
clone_size: few
d_call: -
v_call: TRBV2
cdr3_aa: CASTWTRYEQYF
cdr3_nt: TGTGCCAGCACCTGGACACGCTACGAGCAGTACTTC

j_call: TRBJ1-6
clone_size: -
d_call: TRBD1
v_call: TRBV19
cdr3_aa: CASSITGQGNSPLHF
cdr3_nt: TGTGCCAGTAGTATCACGGGACAGGGTAATTCACCCCTCCACTTT

j_call: TRBJ1-2
clone_size: -
d_call: TRBD1
v_call: TRBV6-5
cdr3_aa: CASSPGQGADYGYTF
cdr3_nt: TGTGCCAGCAGTCCGGGACAGGGGGCCGACTATGGCTACACCTTC